The table lists the clone carrying this T cell receptor beta chain with a few counts. The antigen is undetermined. These data are taken from a study of T cells in Graves' hyperthyroidism and ophthalmopathy. The investigators amplified TCR beta CDR3 regions from RNA transcripts. A set of HTBI primers served as the primers for a first-round RT-PCR of the TCR CDR3. TCRdb ran MiXCR on the multiplex PCR reads and lists one entry per CDR3 protein. Of 500,000 to 600,000 distinct CDR3 sequences in the sample, just under 20% are singletons; the top ten hold less than 55%. Study outcomes and limitations: Ophthalmopathy was model-predicted a median around seven months pre-onset. In blood, most of the thyroid clonotypes expanded above 0.001 were also present.

Diagnoses were established using clinical symptoms, serum thyroxine and TRAb, thyroid ultrasound and orbital computed tomography. Using less than 12 ml of fresh peripheral blood, PBMCs were prepared. Per the germline V gene, CDR1 is SNHLY and CDR2 is FYNNEI. V was clipped by 2 bases and J by 13 bases; unmatched bases: 11. The CDR3 loop spans 16 amino acids. The V call is TRBV2, the J call TRBJ2-1; 13 nucleotides match TRBD2. Sequences were obtained from blood. The sequence was collected from a man between 35 and 55 years old with Graves' ophthalmopathy. The CDR3 DNA sequence: TGTGCCAGCAGTGAAATCCCAACTAGCGGGGGGGCCGGACAGTTCTTC. Protein product: CASSEIPTSGGAGQFF. Supplemented by reference TRBV2 and TRBJ2-1, the full variable domain reads EPEVTQTPSHQVTQMGQEVILRCVPISNHLYFYWYRQILGQKVEFLVSFYNNEISEKSEIFDDQFSVERPDGSNFTLKIRSTKLEDSAMYFCASSEIPTSGGAGQFFGPGTRLTVL.